This T cell receptor (beta chain) originates from a study of cytomegalovirus exposure and HLA in healthy donors. The CDR3 totals 17 residues. V shed 5 bases and J 0 bases; nucleotides not matched to a gene: 9. CDR1 is SEHNR, CDR2 FQNEAQ, per germline (reference sequence). The study ran its PCR with 60 Vbeta and 13 Jbeta primers. Some clones are missing from TCRdb's copy, which holds only in-frame ones; the method was immunoSEQ multiplex PCR. This table holds about 95,000 clones, nearly 80% found once. As regards this clone: As yet, its antigen is unknown.

Regarding the study as a whole: Rare TCR sequences dominated, though some public TCRs recurred in many donors. Later analysis associated a missense DCLRE1C variant with TCR beta V- and J-gene trimming. In an earlier analysis, about 90% or about 30%: the productive usage of most TCR beta V segments. Most CMV-associated TCR beta chains appeared HLA-restricted in a later analysis.

The chain is built from TRBV7-9 and TRBJ2-1; 8 bases are a match to TRBD2. The source of this sequence is a woman aged 40 to 50 in good health and CMV-seropositive. The sample taken for sequencing was PBMCs. In DNA, the CDR3 is TGTGCCAGCAGCGATCGGACTAGCTCTAGCTCCTACAATGAGCAGTTCTTC. Its protein product is CASSDRTSSSSYNEQFF.